The subject of this entry is one T cell receptor (beta chain). The record originates from a study of T-cell reconstitution after alpha-beta-depleted transplantation in children. The library targeted TCRbeta and was prepared with unique molecular identifiers. TCRdb called the PCR reads again in MiXCR, with one record for every CDR3 protein. The profile shows about 350,000 distinct CDR3 sequences, 13% of them singletons. CDR3 size: 14 residues. Germline CDR1 and CDR2: MGHDK and SYGVNS. The trim removed 2 bases at V and 6 bases at J, leaving 5 bases unmatched. The material was PBMCs, obtained from the stem cell graft. The rearrangement uses TRBV25-1 and TRBJ2-3; 7 bases line up with TRBD1. The TCR sequence derives from a human donor who donated a stem cell graft to a child with Fanconi anemia. CDR3 nucleotides: TGTGCCAGCAGTGAAGAGGGGGCGAGGGATACGCAGTATTTT. Residues: CASSEEGARDTQYF.